This T cell receptor (beta chain) was retrieved from a study of T cells in women clearing cervical HPV infection. Background on the study: Cases were women with histologically confirmed HPV16-related CIN3 or worse, including 2 invasive cancers. Control women cleared a single incident HPV16 infection within 12 months.

Note on this clone: A read error may account for a junction end that differs from germline. The CDR3 goes on 3 residues after the read ends, and that part is filled in from the germline J gene.

Only in-frame clones appear in the TCRdb table, and some are missing; sequencing was by immunoSEQ multiplex PCR. The table for this sample gives roughly 18,000 clones. The CDR3 is made up of 12 amino acids. Per the germline V gene, CDR1 is MDHEN and CDR2 is SYDVKM. The sample was blood buffy coat. This chain joins TRBV28 and TRBJ2-7; D remains ambiguous. This TCR was recovered from a woman aged 18-70 years with a cervical HPV16 infection that either progressed to CIN3+ or cleared (not recorded which). The covered CDR3 bases are TGTGCCACCAGTACCCTACCCTACGAG. Its translation: CATSTLPYE. The whole CDR3 reads CATSTLPYEQYF.